This T cell receptor beta chain is from a study of Ad26.COV2.S vaccination and SARS-CoV-2 variants. In regard to this clone: Other DNA sequences from this sample encode an identical CDR3 as well.

V lost 5 bases and J lost 0; bases outside the gene matches: 2. This CDR3 is built from 14 residues. CDR1 and CDR2 (germline): SGHNT, YENEEA. Treatment in this sample: around 19 received Ad26.COV2.S at low or high dose, single or two shots; 5 received placebo; per-sample allocation not given. All samples were drawn on day 63, counting from the first vaccine or placebo injection. SARS-CoV-2 spike from the Wuhan strain was encoded by the vaccine, an Ad26 vector. Using immunoSEQ multiplex PCR, the repertoire was profiled, and TCRdb retains in-frame clones only, with some absent. The sample includes around 500,000 clones, roughly nine tenths seen only once; the top ten take 1.5% to 2%.

The starting material was peripheral blood, obtained in a trial of Ad26.COV2.S vaccine versus placebo. The receptor was derived from a person aged 18 to 59 who received the Ad26.COV2.S COVID-19 vaccine or a placebo. The chain joins TRBV11-3 to TRBJ2-7, with 9 bases lining up with TRBD2. The CDR3 DNA sequence: TGTGCCAGCAGCCTTAGCGGGAGCTCCTACGAGCAGTACTTC. This encodes CASSLSGSSYEQYF.